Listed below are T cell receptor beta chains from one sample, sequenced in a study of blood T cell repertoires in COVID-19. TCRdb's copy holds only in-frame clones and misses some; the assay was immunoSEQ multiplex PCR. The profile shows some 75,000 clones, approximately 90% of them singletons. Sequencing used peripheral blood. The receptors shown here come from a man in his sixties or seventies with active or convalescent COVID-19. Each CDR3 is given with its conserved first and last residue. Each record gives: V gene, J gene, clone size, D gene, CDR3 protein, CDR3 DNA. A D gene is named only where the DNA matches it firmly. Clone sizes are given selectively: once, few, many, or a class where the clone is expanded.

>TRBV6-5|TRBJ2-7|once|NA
CASSYSIRYEQYF
TGTGCCAGCAGTTACTCGATCCGGTACGAGCAGTACTTC
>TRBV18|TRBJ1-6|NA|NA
CASSPLTGSDNSPLHF
TGTGCCAGCTCACCGCTTACAGGTTCAGATAATTCACCCCTCCACTTT
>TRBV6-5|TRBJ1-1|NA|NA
CASYYGGGGTEAFF
TGTGCCAGCTATTATGGAGGGGGGGGCACTGAAGCTTTCTTT
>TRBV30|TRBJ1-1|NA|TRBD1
CAWSRGATGGTEAFF
TGTGCCTGGAGCCGGGGGGCGACAGGGGGCACTGAAGCTTTCTTT
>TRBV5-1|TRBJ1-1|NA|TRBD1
CASSRDRVSTEAFF
TGCGCCAGCAGCCGCGACAGGGTCTCCACTGAAGCTTTCTTT
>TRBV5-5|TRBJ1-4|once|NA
CASSSTIFAGEKLFF
TGTGCCAGCAGCTCGACCATTTTTGCGGGGGAAAAACTGTTTTTT
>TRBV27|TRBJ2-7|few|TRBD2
CASSLRVGAGFYEQYF
TGTGCCAGCAGTTTACGGGTTGGAGCGGGGTTCTACGAGCAGTACTTC
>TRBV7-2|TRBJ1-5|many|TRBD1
CASSLTGDQPQHF
TGTGCCAGCAGCTTAACAGGGGACCAGCCCCAGCATTTT
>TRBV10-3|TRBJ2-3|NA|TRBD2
CAISRTSGSDRPHTDTQYF
TGTGCCATCAGCCGGACTAGCGGGAGTGATCGGCCACACACAGATACGCAGTATTTT
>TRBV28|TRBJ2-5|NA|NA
CASRKPGAGGGETQYF
TGTGCCAGCAGAAAACCGGGAGCGGGTGGGGGTGAGACCCAGTACTTC
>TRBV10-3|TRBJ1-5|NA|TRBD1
CAISEGQGSQPQHF
TGTGCCATCAGTGAGGGACAGGGAAGTCAGCCCCAGCATTTT
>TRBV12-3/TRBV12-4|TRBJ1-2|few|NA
CASSLRRLYGYTF
TGTGCCAGCAGTTTACGGCGGCTCTATGGCTACACCTTC
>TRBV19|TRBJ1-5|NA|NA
CATLRKGGNQPQHF
TGTGCCACTCTACGCAAAGGAGGCAATCAGCCCCAGCATTTT
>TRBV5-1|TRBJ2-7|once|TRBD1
CASSLGQGAVEQYF
TGCGCCAGCAGCTTGGGCCAGGGGGCGGTCGAGCAGTACTTC
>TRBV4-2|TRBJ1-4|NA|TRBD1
CASSPGGTGRDEKLFF
TGTGCCAGCAGCCCGGGAGGGACAGGGAGGGACGAAAAACTGTTTTTT
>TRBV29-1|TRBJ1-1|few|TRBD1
CSADRGGDTEAFF
TGCAGCGCGGACAGGGGAGGTGACACTGAAGCTTTCTTT
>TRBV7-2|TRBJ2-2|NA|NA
CASSLVQTGELFF
TGTGCCAGCAGCCTTGTCCAGACCGGGGAGCTGTTTTTT
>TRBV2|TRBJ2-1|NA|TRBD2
CASRRPAGGSNEQFF
TGTGCCAGCAGAAGGCCAGCGGGGGGTTCCAATGAGCAGTTCTTC
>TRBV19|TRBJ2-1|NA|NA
CASSAVLYNEQFF
TGTGCCAGTAGCGCGGTTCTCTACAATGAGCAGTTCTTC
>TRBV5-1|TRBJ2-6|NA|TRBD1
CASGGQGAIGANVLTF
TGCGCCAGCGGGGGACAGGGGGCTATTGGGGCCAACGTCCTGACTTTC
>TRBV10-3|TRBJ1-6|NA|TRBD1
CAISESQGARNSPLHF
TGTGCCATCAGTGAGTCCCAGGGGGCGAGGAATTCACCCCTCCACTTT
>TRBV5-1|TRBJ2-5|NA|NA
CASSLVGARETQYF
TGCGCCAGCAGCTTGGTGGGGGCCAGGGAGACCCAGTACTTC
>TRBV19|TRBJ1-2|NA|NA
CASSLQGLSNYGYTF
TGTGCCAGTAGCTTACAAGGACTGTCTAACTATGGCTACACCTTC
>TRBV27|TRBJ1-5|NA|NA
CASSLNRGNQPQHF
TGTGCCAGCAGTTTAAACAGGGGCAATCAGCCCCAGCATTTT
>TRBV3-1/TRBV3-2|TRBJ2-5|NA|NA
CASSQVGIRKLRGETQYF
TGTGCCAGCAGCCAAGTCGGCATACGGAAGCTGCGGGGAGAGACCCAGTACTTC
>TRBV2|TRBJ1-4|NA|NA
CASSVVRKLFF
TGTGCCAGCAGTGTTGTTCGGAAACTGTTTTTT
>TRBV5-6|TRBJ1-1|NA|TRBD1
CASSLGGTGTGEAFF
TGTGCCAGCAGCTTGGGGGGGACAGGGACAGGTGAAGCTTTCTTT
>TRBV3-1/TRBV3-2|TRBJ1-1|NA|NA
CASSQGGGWAEAFF
TGTGCCAGCAGCCAAGGCGGGGGGTGGGCTGAAGCTTTCTTT
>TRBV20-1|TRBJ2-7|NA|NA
CSASPPLASSYEQYF
TGCAGTGCTAGTCCCCCGCTTGCTAGCTCCTACGAGCAGTACTTC
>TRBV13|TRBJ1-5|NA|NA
CASAQGAVQPQHF
TGTGCCAGCGCGCAAGGGGCGGTACAGCCCCAGCATTTT
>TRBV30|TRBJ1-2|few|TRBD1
CAWIFDRGSGYTF
TGTGCCTGGATTTTCGACAGGGGGTCCGGCTACACCTTC
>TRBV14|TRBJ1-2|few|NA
CASSANRVVGDGYTF
TGTGCCAGCAGCGCAAACAGGGTTGTAGGGGATGGCTACACCTTC
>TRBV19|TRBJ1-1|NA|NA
CASSPRDTEAFF
TGTGCCAGTTCACCGAGGGACACTGAAGCTTTCTTT
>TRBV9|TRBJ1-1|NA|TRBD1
CASSVAPRGLRAEAFF
TGTGCCAGCAGCGTCGCGCCCAGGGGGCTTAGGGCTGAAGCTTTCTTT
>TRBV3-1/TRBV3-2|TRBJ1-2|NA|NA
CASSPRTFGYTF
TGTGCCAGCAGCCCCAGGACATTTGGCTACACCTTC
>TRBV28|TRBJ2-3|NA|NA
CASSLTVGTQYF
TGTGCCAGCAGTTTGACAGTGGGTACGCAGTATTTT
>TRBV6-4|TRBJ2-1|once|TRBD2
CASSAATSGGRDEQFF
TGTGCCAGCAGTGCCGCGACTAGCGGGGGCCGGGATGAGCAGTTCTTC
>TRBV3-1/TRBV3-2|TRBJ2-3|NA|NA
CASSQESSRSGDTQYF
TGTGCCAGCAGCCAAGAATCGTCCCGGAGCGGAGATACGCAGTATTTT
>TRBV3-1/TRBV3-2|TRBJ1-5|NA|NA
CASSQGAAQPQHF
TGTGCCAGCAGCCAGGGGGCTGCTCAGCCCCAGCATTTT
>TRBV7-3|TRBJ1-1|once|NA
CASEGGHKNTEAFF
TGTGCCAGCGAAGGGGGACATAAAAACACTGAAGCTTTCTTT
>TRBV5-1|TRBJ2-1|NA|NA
CASSLAGREQFF
TGCGCCAGCAGCTTGGCCGGCAGGGAGCAGTTCTTC
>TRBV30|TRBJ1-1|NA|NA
CAWTGHFTEAFF
TGTGCCTGGACCGGACATTTCACTGAAGCTTTCTTT
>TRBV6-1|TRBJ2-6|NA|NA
CASREETRPLGANVLTF
TGTGCCAGCAGGGAAGAAACTCGTCCCCTCGGGGCCAACGTCCTGACTTTC
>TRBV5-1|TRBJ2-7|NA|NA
CASSLLQGPTGEQYF
TGCGCCAGCAGCCTACTACAGGGCCCTACAGGTGAGCAGTACTTC
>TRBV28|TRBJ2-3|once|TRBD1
CASSLLGQGTDTQYF
TGTGCCAGCAGTTTATTGGGACAGGGCACAGATACGCAGTATTTT
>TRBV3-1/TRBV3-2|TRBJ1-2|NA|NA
CASSQNGAGVGYTF
TGTGCCAGCAGCCAAAACGGGGCAGGGGTCGGCTACACCTTC
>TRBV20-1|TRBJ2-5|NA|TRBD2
CSAREGGTQYF
TGCAGTGCTCGGGAGGGTGGGACCCAGTACTTC
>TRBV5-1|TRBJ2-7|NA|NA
CASSPRLVDEQYF
TGCGCCAGCAGCCCAAGACTCGTCGACGAGCAGTACTTC
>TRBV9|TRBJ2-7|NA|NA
CASSLSSYEQYF
TGTGCCAGCAGCCTAAGCTCCTACGAGCAGTACTTC
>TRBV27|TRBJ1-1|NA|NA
CASSLYRNTEAFF
TGTGCCAGCAGTTTATACAGAAACACTGAAGCTTTCTTT
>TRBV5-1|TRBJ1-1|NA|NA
CASSSQSDTEAFF
TGCGCCAGCAGCTCACAATCTGACACTGAAGCTTTCTTT
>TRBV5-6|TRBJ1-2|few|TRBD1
CASSFRDRGPGGYGYTF
TGTGCCAGCAGTTTTCGAGACAGGGGACCAGGCGGCTATGGCTACACCTTC
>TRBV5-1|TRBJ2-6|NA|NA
CASSLAVSGANVLTF
TGCGCCAGCAGCTTGGCCGTTTCTGGGGCCAACGTCCTGACTTTC